Below are 20 T cell receptor beta chains sequenced from a single sample in a study of T-cell reconstitution after alpha-beta-depleted transplantation in children. Unique molecular identifiers were incorporated into the prepared TCRbeta library. TCRdb redid the calling of the PCR reads with MiXCR, one entry per CDR3 protein. Of 400,000 to 450,000 distinct CDR3 sequences in the sample, 43% are singletons; the top ten hold 27%. This specimen consisted of PBMCs, obtained before TCRalphabeta/CD19-depleted stem cell transplant. The receptors come from a girl aged 2-9 years with aplastic anemia, due to receive a stem cell transplant.

The CDR3: CASSVGYRAVGGTQYF. The CDR3 nucleotides are TGTGCCAGCAGCGTAGGATACAGGGCCGTAGGGGGGACCCAGTACTTC. The chain joins TRBV9 to TRBJ2-5, with TRBD1 as a possible D gene (6 bases). Looked up from germline, CDR1 is SGDLS and CDR2 is YYNGEE. This CDR3 spans 16 amino acids. The V end was cut by 0 bases, the J end by 7 bases, with 19 bases between.

The chain joins TRBV5-4 to TRBJ2-5; TRBD1 is a possible D gene (6 bases). CDR1 is SGHNT, CDR2 YYREEE, per germline (reference sequence). V was pared by 4 bases and J by 5 bases, with 21 bases between. The CDR3 runs to 16 residues. The CDR3 loop is CASSRTAAFRRETQYF. The CDR3 DNA is TGTGCCAGCAGCCGGACAGCGGCGTTTCGACGGGAGACCCAGTACTTC.

The chain carries TRBV7-3 and TRBJ2-1; D may correspond to TRBD1 or TRBD2 (5 bases each). The germline V gene encodes CDR1 SGHTA and CDR2 FQGTGA. The CDR3 totals 14 residues. Trimming left V 5 bases short and J 5 bases short, with 13 bases between. The CDR3 DNA reads TGTGCCAGCAGCGTCTCCGGGGCAAACAATGAGCAGTTCTTC. Its protein is CASSVSGANNEQFF. Looking up the rest from reference TRBV7-3 and TRBJ2-1 gives the full variable domain: GAGVSQTPSNKVTEKGKYVELRCDPISGHTALYWYRQSLGQGPEFLIYFQGTGAADDSGLPNDRFFAVRPEGSVSTLKIQRTERGDSAVYLCASSVSGANNEQFFGPGTRLTVL.

This clonotype was detected many times. This chain connects TRBV29-1 to TRBJ1-5, with D tentatively TRBD1 (6 bases). This CDR3 has 14 amino acids. The germline V and J ends were trimmed by 7 bases and 2 bases, with 15 bases remaining between them. Germline V gene lookup returns CDR1 SQVTM and CDR2 ANQGSEA. CDR3 sequence: CSARAQGGNQPQHF. The CDR3 DNA follows: TGCAGCGCCCGTGCACAGGGAGGCAATCAGCCCCAGCATTTT.

This clonotype has only a few counts. V is TRBV6-2 or TRBV6-3 and J is TRBJ2-1; 8 bases line up with TRBD1. With 3 bases clipped from V and 1 base from J, the junction kept 8 bases outside the gene matches. CDR1 is MNHEY and CDR2 is SVGEGT in the germline V gene. This CDR3 has 17 residues. The CDR3 loop reads CASSYLYRGVSYNEQFF. The CDR3 DNA follows: TGTGCCAGCAGTTATCTTTACAGGGGGGTTTCCTACAATGAGCAGTTCTTC.

About this clonotype: One junction end disagrees with the germline gene, perhaps due to a read error. The rearrangement uses TRBV12-3 or TRBV12-4 and TRBJ1-1, with a weak D call TRBD1 (6 bases). The CDR3 covers 19 residues. Here the CDR3 reads CASCFKKGGLLFFHTEAFF. The CDR3 DNA sequence: TGTGCCAGCTGTTTCAAAAAGGGGGGCCTCCTCTTTTTCCACACTGAAGCTTTCTTT.

This clonotype came up many times. V is TRBV30 and J is TRBJ1-5; a weak D match, TRBD1 (6 bases). CDR1 and CDR2 (germline): GTSNPN, SVGIG (reference sequence). V was pared by 2 bases and J by 7 bases, with 12 bases between. This CDR3 region has 13 residues. In nucleotides, the CDR3 is TGTGCCTGGAGTAGTACAGGGAGGCAGCCCCAGCATTTT. Protein sequence: CAWSSTGRQPQHF.

The V gene is TRBV7-3, the J gene TRBJ2-3; 15 bases are shared with TRBD2. The CDR3 consists of 16 residues. Germline V gene data show CDR1 as SGHTA and CDR2 as FQGTGA. V lost 4 bases to trimming and J lost 5 bases; unmatched junction nucleotides: 4. The CDR3 loop reads CASSSGTSGGRDTQYF. The CDR3, as DNA: TGTGCCAGCAGCTCCGGGACTAGCGGGGGGCGAGATACGCAGTATTTT.

Ten or more counts support this clonotype. The rearrangement joins TRBV10-2 to TRBJ2-5; maybe TRBD2 (5 bases). Germline V gives CDR1 WSHSY, CDR2 SAAADI. The CDR3 spans 13 residues. The V gene lost 5 bases and the J gene lost 3 bases, with 10 bases spanning the gap. This CDR3 is CASSFVGEETQYF. In DNA form, the CDR3 reads TGCGCCAGCAGTTTCGTGGGAGAAGAGACCCAGTACTTC.

The chain has TRBV28 and TRBJ1-4, with D hard to call. The CDR3 sequence is 13 residues long. Looked up from germline, CDR1 is MDHEN and CDR2 is SYDVKM. Trimming removed 6 bases at V and 9 bases at J, with 14 bases between. CDR3 residues: CASRPAAAQKLFF. DNA of the CDR3: TGTGCCAGCAGGCCCGCCGCGGCCCAAAAACTGTTTTTT. The variable domain in full, completed from reference TRBV28 and TRBJ1-4, reads DVKVTQSSRYLVKRTGEKVFLECVQDMDHENMFWYRQDPGLGLRLIYFSYDVKMKEKGDIPEGYSVSREKKERFSLILESASTNQTSMYLCASRPAAAQKLFFGSGTQLSVL.

This clonotype was counted between two and nine times. This chain links TRBV20-1 with TRBJ2-1; 11 positions match TRBD2. The ends lost 1 base at V and 4 bases at J; junction bases unmatched: 3. Germline CDR1 DFQATT, CDR2 SNEGSKA (reference sequence). This CDR3 contains 15 residues. The CDR3 sequence is CSARVLAGVYNEQFF. The CDR3 region has the DNA TGCAGTGCTAGAGTACTAGCGGGAGTTTACAATGAGCAGTTCTTC.

The V gene is TRBV28, the J gene TRBJ2-2, with 7 bases that match TRBD2. The CDR3 loop spans 15 amino acids. Germline values: CDR1 MDHEN, CDR2 SYDVKM. Trimming removed 3 bases from V and 5 bases from J; junction bases left unmatched: 6. In DNA form, the CDR3 reads TGTGCCAGCAGTTTCCCGGGGGGTTTGACCGGGGAGCTGTTTTTT. Protein sequence: CASSFPGGLTGELFF.

This clonotype has ten or more counts. This chain connects TRBV5-1 to TRBJ2-7, with D maybe TRBD2 (5 bases). Trimming took 3 bases from V and 8 from J, leaving 15 bases between them. Germline V CDR1 and CDR2: SGHRS, YFSETQ. This CDR3 has 13 residues. Here the CDR3 reads CASSSLGEIKQYF. In DNA, the CDR3 is TGCGCCAGCAGCTCCCTCGGGGAGATCAAGCAGTACTTC.

In its sample, this clonotype was seen many times. V and J are TRBV11-2 and TRBJ2-3; D gene unclear. The CDR3 contains 13 residues. Germline CDR1 and CDR2: SGHAT and FQNNGV. V was cut by 4 bases and J by 6 bases, with 11 bases left in between. The CDR3 protein is CASSSWTGDTQYF. The CDR3 region has the DNA TGTGCCAGCAGCTCCTGGACCGGGGATACGCAGTATTTT.

The V and J genes are TRBV20-1 and TRBJ2-7; TRBD1 agrees at 8 bases. Per the germline V gene, CDR1 is DFQATT and CDR2 is SNEGSKA (reference sequence). The ends lost 6 bases at V and 5 bases at J; junction bases unmatched: 18. CDR3 length: 16 amino acids. Here the CDR3 DNA reads TGCAGTGCCAGAATGCTCCAGGGACAGGAGAGGAACGAGCAGTACTTC. It codes for CSARMLQGQERNEQYF.

The chain carries TRBV27 and TRBJ2-2; 12 bases align to TRBD2. The CDR3 is made up of 17 amino acids. Germline values: CDR1 MNHEY, CDR2 SMNVEV (reference sequence). Trimming took 5 bases from V and 2 from J; bases not matched to a gene: 6. The CDR3 DNA reads as TGTGCCAGCAGTCCGACGACTAGCGGGGGAAACACCGGGGAGCTGTTTTTT. Amino acid sequence: CASSPTTSGGNTGELFF.

This clonotype was recorded at least ten times. This chain links TRBV5-6 with TRBJ2-5, with TRBD1 matching 7 bases. The germline V gene has CDR1 SGHDT and CDR2 YYEEEE. With 8 bases clipped from V and 7 bases from J, the junction kept 14 bases outside the gene matches. The length of the CDR3 is 14 residues. CDR3 in amino acids: CASTETGWGTTQYF. CDR3 sequence (DNA): TGTGCCAGTACCGAGACAGGGTGGGGGACGACCCAGTACTTC.

This clonotype was counted only a few times. The chain is built from TRBV27 and TRBJ2-1; D is undetermined. Germline V CDR1 and CDR2: MNHEY, SMNVEV (reference sequence). The CDR3 length is 15 residues. Between the trimmed V and J ends, which lost 2 bases and 5 bases, there was a span of 13 bases. The CDR3 region is CASSLTDEPHNEQFF. The CDR3, as DNA: TGTGCCAGCAGTTTAACAGACGAACCCCACAATGAGCAGTTCTTC.

This clonotype was detected once. The chain is built from TRBV7-9 and TRBJ1-1; 7 nucleotides line up with TRBD1. Germline assignment: CDR1 SEHNR and CDR2 FQNEAQ (reference sequence). This CDR3 is built from 15 residues. The junction had 4 bases not matched to a gene; V was cut back by 3 bases and J by 0 bases. The CDR3 coding sequence is TGTGCCAGCAGCTTTACCGGGACAGTGAACACTGAAGCTTTCTTT. It specifies CASSFTGTVNTEAFF.

V and J are TRBV20-1 and TRBJ2-1, with D unresolved. The germline V and J ends were trimmed by 0 bases and 0 bases, with 9 bases remaining between them. The germline V gene has CDR1 DFQATT and CDR2 SNEGSKA (reference sequence). CDR3 length: 15 amino acids. The CDR3 loop reads CSARDSRFSYNEQFF. The CDR3 coding sequence is TGCAGTGCTAGAGATTCGCGGTTCTCCTACAATGAGCAGTTCTTC.